The entry below describes one TCR beta chain. Its antigen is as yet unknown. This record belongs to a study of shared clonotypes between healthy human individuals. Whole-study results and caveats: Non-shared clonotypes showed lower generation probabilities than clonotypes common to all four donors.

Every subset's genomic DNA went evenly onto several immunoSEQ plates. TCRdb's table, derived via immunoSEQ multiplex PCR, lists solely in-frame clones and lacks some. Among 1.4 million to 1.5 million clones listed, approximately 96% were seen once. In germline, CDR1 is SGHRS, CDR2 YFSETQ. This CDR3 contains 14 residues. V was clipped by 5 bases and J by 1 base, with 12 bases between them. Sequencing was carried out using naive CD4+ T cells sorted from blood. Subset specified: CD45RA+ positively selected. The sequence was obtained from a young man in good health. The chain joins TRBV5-1 to TRBJ1-1, with D perhaps matching TRBD1 (6 bases). Written as DNA, the CDR3 is TGCGCCAGCAGGGCCGGGACACGGAACACTGAAGCTTTCTTT. Its protein is CASRAGTRNTEAFF.